These 30 T cell receptor beta chains share one sample of origin, sequenced in a study of T cell responses to AZD1222 COVID-19 vaccine. Assay used: immunoSEQ multiplex PCR; TCRdb lists only in-frame clones, some missing. The table lists 140,000 to 150,000 clones, roughly 85% of them singletons. Specimen: peripheral blood, collected on day 0 of AZD1222 vaccination. These receptors were obtained from an adult in good health.

The chain couples TRBV30 to TRBJ1-5; 10 bases map to TRBD1. V was pared by 7 bases and J by 2 bases, with 8 bases of the junction left unmatched. The CDR3 totals 15 residues. Per the germline V gene, CDR1 is GTSNPN and CDR2 is SVGIG (reference sequence). The CDR3 coding sequence is TGTGCCTCCTCGACAGGGGGCGCGGGCAATCAGCCCCAGCATTTT. Protein product: CASSTGGAGNQPQHF.

This clone was seen just once. This rearrangement joins TRBV20-1 to TRBJ2-1; 10 bases are shared with TRBD2. Germline V lookup: CDR1 DFQATT, CDR2 SNEGSKA (reference sequence). The V gene end was trimmed by 3 bases and the J gene end by 5 bases; junction bases not matched to a gene: 4. The CDR3 extends over 14 amino acids. The CDR3 DNA is TGCAGTGCTAGTAGGACTAGCGGAGACAATGAGCAGTTCTTC. As protein: CSASRTSGDNEQFF.

This clone came up a few times. The chain joins TRBV6-5 to TRBJ2-3; D gene uncertain. The CDR3 loop spans 14 amino acids. V lost 2 bases and J lost 0, with 6 bases in between. The germline CDR1 and CDR2 sequences are MNHEY and SVGAGI. CDR3 protein: CASSYQDSTDTQYF. CDR3 nucleotide sequence: TGTGCCAGCAGTTACCAGGATAGCACAGATACGCAGTATTTT.

The chain uses TRBV30 and TRBJ2-5; 9 bases are shared with TRBD1. The V segment lost 1 base and the J segment 5 bases; nucleotides outside the gene matches: 8. Germline-derived CDR1 and CDR2 are GTSNPN and SVGIG (reference sequence). This CDR3 has 15 residues. CDR3 DNA sequence: TGTGCCTGGAGTGCTTCGGGACAGGGAAGGGAGACCCAGTACTTC. As protein: CAWSASGQGRETQYF.

This clone was detected only once. The rearrangement joins TRBV27 to TRBJ1-1, with TRBD1 as a possible D gene (5 bases). Trimming pared 6 bases from V and 1 base from J, leaving 18 bases between. CDR1 and CDR2 (germline): MNHEY, SMNVEV (reference sequence). The CDR3 is 16 residues long. The CDR3 nucleotides are TGTGCCAGCAGCCCGGCGCAGGGAAGAGGGAACACTGAAGCTTTCTTT. This encodes CASSPAQGRGNTEAFF.

The rearrangement links TRBV19 to TRBJ1-5; 9 nucleotides agree with TRBD1. The V gene's germline CDR1 is LNHDA and CDR2 SQIVND (reference sequence). Losses at the gene ends were 6 bases for V and 6 bases for J; bases not matched to a gene: 3. The CDR3 consists of 13 residues. CDR3 region: CASRGQGSQPQHF. In DNA form, the CDR3 reads TGTGCCAGTAGGGGACAGGGAAGTCAGCCCCAGCATTTT.

This clone was detected a few times. The rearrangement links TRBV7-6 to TRBJ2-1, with D hard to call. Between the trimmed V and J ends, which lost 7 bases and 0 bases, there was a span of 7 bases. The CDR3 length is 13 residues. Germline CDR1 reads SGHVS; CDR2 reads FNYEAQ. The CDR3 is CASMASSYNEQFF. The CDR3 region has the DNA TGTGCCAGCATGGCCAGCTCCTACAATGAGCAGTTCTTC.

The chain carries TRBV6-1 and TRBJ2-1; D may correspond to TRBD1 or TRBD2 (6 bases each). Germline lookup yields CDR1 MNHNS and CDR2 SASEGT. The length of the CDR3 is 15 residues. The V end was cut by 2 bases, the J end by 6 bases, with 14 bases between. The CDR3, as DNA: TGTGCCAGCAGTGAAAGGGGGGACATGGGCAATGAGCAGTTCTTC. The encoded protein is CASSERGDMGNEQFF.

The J gene is TRBJ2-7, the V gene TRBV7-8, with D hard to call. Germline V gives CDR1 SGHVS, CDR2 FQNEAQ. The CDR3 has 12 residues. Trimming pared 4 bases from V and 3 bases from J, leaving 7 bases between. The CDR3 nucleotides are TGTGCCAGCAGCTCCAACAGCTACGAGCAGTACTTC. It encodes CASSSNSYEQYF.

This chain links TRBV4-1 with TRBJ1-2, with D unclear. Trimming shortened V by 2 bases and J by 4 bases, and 8 bases separated the two germline ends. Germline CDR1 is MGHRA and CDR2 is YSYEKL. The length of the CDR3 is 13 residues. The CDR3: CASSQLGLYGYTF. The CDR3, as DNA: TGCGCCAGCAGCCAACTGGGCCTCTATGGCTACACCTTC.

The chain is built from TRBV5-1 and TRBJ2-5; D tentatively reads TRBD1 or TRBD2 (5 bases each). V was trimmed by 4 bases and J by 8 bases, leaving 24 bases between them. The CDR3 has 16 residues. The V gene's germline CDR1 is SGHRS and CDR2 YFSETQ. CDR3 region: CASSRNRDPGKGTQYF. The CDR3 DNA reads TGCGCCAGCAGCAGGAACCGGGACCCAGGGAAAGGAACCCAGTACTTC.

This sequence joins TRBV6-6 and TRBJ2-7; D is possibly TRBD1 (6 bases). The germline V and J ends were trimmed by 10 bases and 5 bases, with 18 bases remaining between them. This CDR3 spans 13 amino acids. Germline assignment: CDR1 MNHNY and CDR2 SVGAGI (reference sequence). The CDR3 here is CATSGTILNEQYF. DNA of the CDR3: TGTGCCACCTCAGGGACAATCTTGAACGAGCAGTACTTC.

The V call is TRBV6-6, the J call TRBJ1-5; D gene ambiguous. Germline V gene lookup returns CDR1 MNHNY and CDR2 SVGAGI (reference sequence). This CDR3 has 14 amino acids. Trimming left V 2 bases short and J 7 bases short, with 12 bases between. CDR3 sequence: CASSYPEEAQPQHF. The CDR3 DNA is TGTGCCAGCAGTTACCCGGAGGAAGCGCAGCCCCAGCATTTT.

This chain links TRBV6-2 or TRBV6-3 with TRBJ1-1; no reliable D call. Germline V gives CDR1 MNHEY, CDR2 SVGEGT. CDR3 size: 13 residues. V lost 4 bases, J lost 1 base, and 7 bases lay in between. The CDR3 protein is CASSWSWNTEAFF. As DNA, the CDR3 is TGTGCCAGCAGTTGGTCCTGGAACACTGAAGCTTTCTTT.

The J gene is TRBJ2-1, the V gene TRBV6-2 or TRBV6-3, with TRBD2 identical over 10 bases. The CDR3 has 20 residues. V was pared by 5 bases and J by 1 base, with 17 bases of the junction left unmatched. The germline V gene has CDR1 MNHEY and CDR2 SVGEGT. The CDR3 DNA reads TGTGCCAGCAGTCCCCCGACAGGCTCACCAGCGGGAGGGTCCTACAATGAGCAGTTCTTC. It is translated as CASSPPTGSPAGGSYNEQFF.

The CDR3 DNA reads as TGTGCCAGCAGCCCCAGGGGGGCTAGCGGGACCTTCACAGATACGCAGTATTTT. Translation: CASSPRGASGTFTDTQYF. The V gene is TRBV9, the J gene TRBJ2-3, with 9 bases that match TRBD2. This CDR3 is built from 18 residues. V trimming: 4 bases; J trimming: 2 bases; junction bases outside the gene matches: 14. Germline loops: CDR1 SGDLS, CDR2 YYNGEE. Full variable domain (missing parts from reference TRBV9 and TRBJ2-3): DSGVTQTPKHLITATGQRVTLRCSPRSGDLSVYWYQQSLDQGLQFLIQYYNGEERAKGNILERFSAQQFPDLHSELNLSSLELGDSALYFCASSPRGASGTFTDTQYFGPGTRLTVL.

This chain joins TRBV27 and TRBJ2-1, with a weak D call TRBD2 (5 bases). Trimming cost V 4 bases and J 1 base, with 8 bases left between them. Per germline, CDR1 MNHEY and CDR2 SMNVEV (reference sequence). The CDR3 covers 14 residues. For the CDR3, the DNA is TGTGCCAGCAGTTCCGGAGGTTCCTACAATGAGCAGTTCTTC. Its protein is CASSSGGSYNEQFF.

The chain has TRBV6-4 and TRBJ2-1, with a weak D call TRBD2 (5 bases). This CDR3 region has 15 residues. V gave up 5 bases and J gave up 0 bases, with 11 bases separating them. Germline-derived CDR1 and CDR2 are MRHNA and SNTAGT. The CDR3 here is CASSSGLSSYNEQFF. For the CDR3, the DNA is TGTGCCAGCAGTTCCGGACTGAGCTCCTACAATGAGCAGTTCTTC.

The rearrangement joins TRBV19 to TRBJ2-3; 7 bases map to TRBD2. Germline V gene lookup returns CDR1 LNHDA and CDR2 SQIVND (reference sequence). The CDR3 covers 14 residues. V lost 4 bases to trimming and J lost 2 bases; unmatched junction nucleotides: 3. DNA of the CDR3: TGTGCCAGTAGTAGGACTAGATCCACAGATACGCAGTATTTT. Protein: CASSRTRSTDTQYF. The full variable domain, completed using reference TRBV19 and TRBJ2-3, is DGGITQSPKYLFRKEGQNVTLSCEQNLNHDAMYWYRQDPGQGLRLIYYSQIVNDFQKGDIAEGYSVSREKKESFPLTVTSAQKNPTAFYLCASSRTRSTDTQYFGPGTRLTVL.

This clone was seen just once. The chain combines TRBV11-3 with TRBJ2-1; D unresolved. Germline-derived CDR1 and CDR2 are SGHNT and YENEEA. V was cut by 3 bases and J by 7 bases, with 10 bases left in between. CDR3 size: 13 residues. The DNA of the CDR3 is TGTGCCAGCAGCTTCGACTTGGGGAATGAGCAGTTCTTC. It is translated as CASSFDLGNEQFF.

The gene calls are TRBV2 and TRBJ1-6, with D hard to call. The germline gives CDR1 SNHLY, CDR2 FYNNEI. CDR3 size: 14 residues. Trimming removed 6 bases at V and 7 bases at J, with 13 bases between. Written as DNA, the CDR3 is TGTGCCAGCAGGTTCGGGCTTCCGAATTCACCCCTCCACTTT. It specifies CASRFGLPNSPLHF. Full variable domain (rest looked up from reference TRBV2 and TRBJ1-6): EPEVTQTPSHQVTQMGQEVILRCVPISNHLYFYWYRQILGQKVEFLVSFYNNEISEKSEIFDDQFSVERPDGSNFTLKIRSTKLEDSAMYFCASRFGLPNSPLHFGNGTRLTVT.

This chain uses TRBV30 with TRBJ1-4, with unresolved D. V was cut by 0 bases and J by 5 bases, with 4 bases left in between. There are 12 residues in the CDR3. Germline loops: CDR1 GTSNPN, CDR2 SVGIG (reference sequence). For the CDR3, the DNA is TGTGCCTGGAGTGTAGGCAATGAAAAACTGTTTTTT. It codes for CAWSVGNEKLFF. Full variable domain (rest looked up from reference TRBV30 and TRBJ1-4): SQTIHQWPATLVQPVGSPLSLECTVEGTSNPNLYWYRQAAGRGLQLLFYSVGIGQISSEVPQNLSASRPQDRQFILSSKKLLLSDSGFYLCAWSVGNEKLFFGSGTQLSVL.

The chain is built from TRBV5-1 and TRBJ2-3; TRBD1 agrees at 8 bases. CDR1 and CDR2 from the germline V gene are SGHRS and YFSETQ. The CDR3 runs 13 residues. V shed 4 bases, J shed 3 bases, and the junction held 1 base outside the gene matches. The CDR3 region is CASSRQGTDTQYF. The CDR3 region has the DNA TGCGCCAGCAGCCGACAGGGGACAGATACGCAGTATTTT.

V usage is TRBV30 and J usage is TRBJ1-4; possibly TRBD1 for D (5 bases). The CDR3 covers 13 residues. V was cut by 4 bases and J by 3 bases, with 9 bases left in between. The V gene's germline CDR1 is GTSNPN and CDR2 SVGIG (reference sequence). The CDR3 region has the DNA TGTGCCTGGAACGCAGGGTCTAATGAAAAACTGTTTTTT. This codes for CAWNAGSNEKLFF.

The CDR3 spells CAWQTGPLGGYTF. CDR3 nucleotide sequence: TGTGCCTGGCAGACAGGCCCCCTTGGGGGCTACACCTTC. V usage is TRBV30 and J usage is TRBJ1-2; a possible D gene is TRBD1 (6 bases). The germline CDR1 and CDR2 sequences are GTSNPN and SVGIG (reference sequence). The germline V and J ends were trimmed by 5 bases and 8 bases, with 18 bases remaining between them. CDR3 length equals 13 residues.

This chain connects TRBV7-9 to TRBJ2-6; D remains unclear. The V end was cut by 0 bases, the J end by 4 bases, with 7 bases between. Per the germline V gene, CDR1 is SEHNR and CDR2 is FQNEAQ (reference sequence). This CDR3 region has 15 residues. CDR3 DNA sequence: TGTGCCAGCAGCTTAGCGACCGCAGGGGCCAACGTCCTGACTTTC. This codes for CASSLATAGANVLTF.

J is TRBJ1-1 and V is TRBV10-3; D perhaps matches TRBD1 (6 bases). CDR1 is ENHRY, CDR2 SYGVKD, per germline. The V gene lost 2 bases and the J gene lost 8 bases, with 9 bases spanning the gap. This CDR3 spans 12 amino acids. As DNA, the CDR3 is TGTGCCATCAGTGAGAGACAGGCAGAAGCTTTCTTT. It yields the protein CAISERQAEAFF.

CDR3: CASSYGTASHYGYTF. The CDR3 DNA reads TGTGCCAGCAGTTACGGGACAGCGAGCCACTATGGCTACACCTTC. The chain combines TRBV6-5 with TRBJ1-2; 7 bases match TRBD1. The germline gives CDR1 MNHEY, CDR2 SVGAGI. There are 15 residues in the CDR3. J lost 3 bases, V lost 2 bases, and 6 bases had no gene match.

The V call is TRBV18, the J call TRBJ1-2; tentatively, D is TRBD1 (6 bases). CDR3 length: 14 amino acids. V lost 2 bases, J lost 5 bases, and 12 bases lay in between. Germline values: CDR1 KGHSH, CDR2 LQKENI. CDR3 loop: CASSPIRDIYGYTF. DNA for the CDR3: TGTGCCAGCTCACCAATAAGGGACATTTATGGCTACACCTTC.

This chain connects TRBV11-2 to TRBJ1-6; D is perhaps TRBD1 (5 bases). V was pared by 1 base and J by 0 bases, with 7 bases between. The CDR3 is 16 residues long. The V gene's germline CDR1 is SGHAT and CDR2 FQNNGV. CDR3 loop: CASSLGGSSYNSPLHF. CDR3 sequence (DNA): TGTGCCAGCAGCTTAGGGGGGAGCTCCTATAATTCACCCCTCCACTTT.